The present entry profiles one T cell receptor (beta chain) with its context. No count is recorded, yet this clone rates as medium-sized (0.01 to 0.1%) from its frequency. Its target antigen remains unknown. The germline V gene (reference sequence) sets CDR1 to SGHKS and CDR2 to YYEKEE. Spanning cysteine to phenylalanine, the CDR3 consists of 16 amino acids. Only the protein sequence is given. The data derive from a study of synovial regulatory T cells in juvenile arthritis (dated by TCRdb to 2015 to 2017). Study-level background: Among sequenced patients, a few were therapy-naive, one received methotrexate plus infliximab, 5 to 7 received methotrexate, and one had no treatment information. TCRbeta CDR3 repertoires of blood iaTreg cells, other blood Treg cells and synovial fluid Treg cells from matched patient samples were compared in the study. Although effector T cell subsets in the cohort were also sequenced for comparisons, the Treg dataset on its own covers only blood and synovial fluid Treg cells. The TCR repertoire comparisons covered Treg and Teff subsets from some 10 JIA patients with active disease. Results and caveats for the whole study, not just this receptor: Synovial Treg cells shared more CDR3 sequences with iaTreg cells than with other blood Treg cells, and Chao-Jaccard similarity confirmed that synovial Treg cells were more closely related to iaTreg cells. iaTreg TCR repertoires were found to be largely private across patients and to partially overlap with synovial Teff and blood CPL repertoires.

Libraries came from the immunoSEQ multiplex PCR assay. Adaptive Biotechnologies carried out the TCRbeta CDR3 sequencing. The original pipeline was this. Repertoire similarity used the Chao-modified Jaccard index and median clonotype overlap from 200 random subsamples at equal sample size. Similarity analyses were performed using either productive nucleotide sequences or in silico-translated amino acid sequences. Hierarchical clustering with single linkage and t-SNE based on Chao-modified Jaccard distances were applied for the comparison of repertoires. Repertoire diversity was measured with the Renyi index after sample size normalisation across a range of alpha values. TCRdb mirrors the immuneACCESS table, restricted to in-frame sequences. Some clones are absent from its copies; in checked studies, under half trace to an unresolved V gene, and the reason for the others is unknown. V, J and clone size were drawn from that table, and D and trimming were deduced from the DNA. The sample's table lists a count of roughly 1,600 clones. About 10% of the sample comes from the top ten.

The synovial samples consisted of synovial fluid collected together with matched peripheral blood from each patient with active arthritis. The donors for the TCR repertoire analysis were approximately eleven juvenile idiopathic arthritis patients with active disease who had not reached inactive disease, of whom 3 were polyarticular and 8 were oligoarticular. A median age of nearly 12 years (range about 2.1-25) and a median disease duration of around seven years (range 0.2-19.1) were recorded for the TCR-sequenced patients. FOXP3 TSDR demethylation in synovial Treg cells was comparable to that in blood Treg cells and healthy-donor Treg cells, which supports bona fide regulatory lineage commitment. Samples for TCR repertoire analysis came from two centres in Italy.

The source of this sequence is a donor between 2 and 29 years old with juvenile idiopathic arthritis. The rearrangement combines TRBV5-5 with TRBJ1-1; TCRdb names TRBD1, which stays unverified in the absence of DNA. The sample taken for sequencing was Treg cells from the synovium. The CDR3 reads as follows: CASSLRPTVMNTEAFF.